These 17 T cell receptor beta chains were all obtained from the same sample, sequenced in a study of cytomegalovirus exposure and HLA in healthy donors (dated by TCRdb to about 2017). Receptors were amplified or captured by the immunoSEQ multiplex PCR assay. The multiplex PCR relied on a mix of 60 forward primers for TCR Vbeta segments and 13 reverse primers for TCR Jbeta segments. In its TCRdb copy, this immuneACCESS table keeps in-frame sequences only and misses some clones. Where compared with another copy, unresolved V genes explain less than half of these, and the others have no known cause. The sample profile shows 150,000 or so clones; roughly four fifths of them were found once. The biggest ten clones account for roughly 0.82% of the sample. Source material: PBMCs. All receptors come from a female donor in good health and CMV-seronegative.

The chain links TRBV7-2 to TRBJ1-2, with 9 nucleotides matching TRBD1. Trimming took 7 bases from V and 0 from J; bases not matched to a gene: 9. Germline V gives CDR1 SGHTA, CDR2 FQGNSA. This CDR3 contains 16 residues. The CDR3 region is CASTGGTGHANYGYTF. The CDR3 region has the DNA TGTGCCAGCACCGGGGGGACAGGGCATGCTAACTATGGCTACACCTTC.

This sequence joins TRBV6-5 and TRBJ1-1; 7 positions agree with TRBD1. This CDR3 contains 15 residues. V was clipped by 10 bases and J by 5 bases; unmatched bases: 16. The V gene's germline CDR1 is MNHEY and CDR2 SVGAGI. The CDR3 reads CATSTIPGQTTEAFF. The CDR3 DNA is TGTGCCACTTCGACGATCCCGGGACAGACAACTGAAGCTTTCTTT.

This rearrangement joins TRBV21-1 to TRBJ1-5; TRBD1 is the table's D call and was not checked against the DNA. TRBV21-1 is a pseudogene locus. The CDR3 loop spans 17 amino acids. The CDR3 coding sequence is TGTGCCAGCAGCCACGGCAGGGGCTGGGTTGTCAATCAGCCCCAGCATTTT. Protein sequence: CASSHGRGWVVNQPQHF.

This clone was detected only once. The J gene is TRBJ2-1, the V gene TRBV23-1, with D possibly TRBD1 on 6 matching bases. Being an ORF, TRBV23-1 has a function that is uncertain. Trimming stripped 8 bases from V and 4 bases from J, with 15 bases between. The CDR3 has 14 residues. CDR3 sequence: CASPGGYSYNEQFF. The CDR3, as DNA: TGCGCCAGCCCTGGGGGCTACTCTTACAATGAGCAGTTCTTC.

CDR3 amino acids: CSPPRRVGGYTF. In DNA form, the CDR3 reads TGTTCTCCCCCCCGGAGGGTGGGCGGCTACACCTTC. V is TRBV28 and J is TRBJ1-2, with D uncertain. This CDR3 spans 12 amino acids. The germline V gene encodes CDR1 MDHEN and CDR2 SYDVKM.

This clone was counted a few times. This chain uses TRBV15 with TRBJ2-6, with D perhaps matching TRBD1 (5 bases). With 3 bases removed from V and 1 base from J, the gap between germline ends came to 13 bases. This CDR3 contains 17 residues. Germline V gene sequence: CDR1 LNHNV, CDR2 YYDKDF (reference sequence). CDR3 region: CATSRDTALSGANVLTF. In DNA form, the CDR3 reads TGTGCCACCAGCAGGGACACCGCCTTATCTGGGGCCAACGTCCTGACTTTC. The full variable domain, in which reference TRBV15 and TRBJ2-6 provide the parts outside the CDR3, is DAMVIQNPRYQVTQFGKPVTLSCSQTLNHNVMYWYQQKSSQAPKLLFHYYDKDFNNEADTPDNFQSRRPNTSFCFLDIRSPGLGDTAMYLCATSRDTALSGANVLTFGAGSRLTVL.

This clone was recorded only once. The CDR3 sequence is CASSTPPGTGAFYEQYF. The CDR3 DNA reads TGTGCCAGTAGTACCCCGCCCGGGACAGGGGCCTTTTACGAGCAGTACTTC. This chain links TRBV19 with TRBJ2-7, with TRBD1 identical over 10 bases. From germline, CDR1 is LNHDA and CDR2 SQIVND (reference sequence). CDR3 length: 17 residues. V shed 4 bases, J shed 4 bases, and the junction held 13 bases outside the gene matches.

V usage is TRBV30 and J usage is TRBJ2-6, with D hard to call. The germline gives CDR1 GTSNPN, CDR2 SVGIG (reference sequence). There are 17 residues in the CDR3. V was shortened by 2 bases and J by 0 bases, with 14 bases between the two germline ends. The CDR3 DNA sequence: TGTGCCTGGAGTAGGCAGGCCCCACACTCTGGGGCCAACGTCCTGACTTTC. It translates to CAWSRQAPHSGANVLTF.

V gene TRBV7-2 combines with J gene TRBJ2-7; TRBD2 agrees at 9 bases. V lost 1 base and J lost 10; bases outside the gene matches: 11. Germline loops: CDR1 SGHTA, CDR2 FQGNSA. The CDR3 sequence is 15 residues long. DNA of the CDR3: TGTGCCAGCAGCTTAGGCGTCGGTCTAGCGGGGTCTCAGTACTTC. Its protein is CASSLGVGLAGSQYF.

In this sample, this clone turned up once. This chain joins TRBV14 and TRBJ2-5; D is uncertain. Between the trimmed V and J ends, which lost 2 bases and 7 bases, there was a span of 8 bases. This CDR3 comprises 12 residues. Germline V gene data show CDR1 as SGHDN and CDR2 as FVKESK. The CDR3 DNA is TGTGCCAGCAGCCAACCCTCGCGGACCCAGTACTTC. It encodes CASSQPSRTQYF.

This clone turned up a few times. The chain's CDR3 is CASSLLRVNTGELFF. Here the CDR3 DNA reads TGTGCCAGCAGCTTATTACGGGTTAACACCGGGGAGCTGTTTTTT. This chain connects TRBV7-3 to TRBJ2-2; D is unresolved. Germline values: CDR1 SGHTA, CDR2 FQGTGA. The CDR3 has 15 residues. V lost 2 bases and J lost 2, with 9 bases in between.

The V gene is TRBV10-3, the J gene TRBJ2-1; D is unresolved. Germline CDR1 is ENHRY and CDR2 is SYGVKD. The CDR3 runs 14 residues. V lost 6 bases and J 0 bases, leaving 9 bases between the germline ends. The CDR3 DNA is TGTGCCATCAGCTCGAAGAGCTCCTACAATGAGCAGTTCTTC. It yields the protein CAISSKSSYNEQFF.

CDR3 amino acids: CASSPGGTSGSYEQYF. In DNA form, the CDR3 reads TGTGCCAGCAGTCCAGGGGGGACTAGCGGCTCCTACGAGCAGTACTTC. This rearrangement joins TRBV28 to TRBJ2-7, with 11 bases matching TRBD2. Germline loops: CDR1 MDHEN, CDR2 SYDVKM. V lost 5 bases, J lost 0 bases, and 6 bases stayed unmatched. This CDR3 spans 16 amino acids.

CDR3 amino acids: CASSHGGFPQGRNYGYTF. CDR3 coding DNA: TGCGCCAGCAGCCACGGGGGGTTTCCCCAGGGAAGAAACTATGGCTACACCTTC. The chain is built from TRBV4-1 and TRBJ1-2, with TRBD1 as a possible D gene (5 bases). The CDR3 covers 18 residues. Germline V gene lookup returns CDR1 MGHRA and CDR2 YSYEKL. Trimming took off 3 bases at V and 2 bases at J, with 22 bases between the two ends.

The chain employs TRBV7-2 and TRBJ2-7; 7 bases match TRBD2. Germline loops: CDR1 SGHTA, CDR2 FQGNSA. This CDR3 is built from 14 residues. J was trimmed by 7 bases and V by 3 bases; bases with no gene match: 9. This chain's CDR3 is CASSFRGRAGEQYF. The CDR3 region has the DNA TGTGCCAGCAGCTTTCGGGGGAGGGCGGGGGAGCAGTACTTC.

The chain uses TRBV4-1 and TRBJ1-5; 8 nucleotides agree with TRBD1. Germline values: CDR1 MGHRA, CDR2 YSYEKL. J gave up 3 bases and V 1 base, and 8 bases lay outside the gene matches. CDR3 length: 17 residues. CDR3 protein: CASSQGPAGGHNQPQHF. The DNA of the CDR3 is TGCGCCAGCAGCCAAGGGCCAGCAGGGGGCCACAATCAGCCCCAGCATTTT.

CDR3 nucleotides: TGTGCCAGCAGCACCGGGACAATCGGCATTCAGCCCCAGCATTTT. It specifies CASSTGTIGIQPQHF. The rearrangement uses TRBV7-9 and TRBJ1-5; the D gene is possibly TRBD1 (6 bases). The CDR3 length is 15 residues. Germline CDR1 is SEHNR and CDR2 is FQNEAQ (reference sequence). Deletions cut 5 bases from V and 6 bases from J, with 17 bases between.